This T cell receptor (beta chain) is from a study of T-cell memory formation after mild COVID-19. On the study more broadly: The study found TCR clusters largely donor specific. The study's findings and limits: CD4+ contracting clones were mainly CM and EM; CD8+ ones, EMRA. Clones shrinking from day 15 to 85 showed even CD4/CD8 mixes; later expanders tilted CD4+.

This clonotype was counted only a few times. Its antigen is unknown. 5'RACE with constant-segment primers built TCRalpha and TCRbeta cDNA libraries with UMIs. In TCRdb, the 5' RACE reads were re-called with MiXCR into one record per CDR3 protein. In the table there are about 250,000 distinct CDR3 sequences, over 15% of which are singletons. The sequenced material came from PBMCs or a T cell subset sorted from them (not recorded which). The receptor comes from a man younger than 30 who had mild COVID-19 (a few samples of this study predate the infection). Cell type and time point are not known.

CDR3 in amino acids: CASSQEGRDGQPQHF. The CDR3 DNA reads TGCGCCAGCAGCCAAGAGGGCCGGGATGGGCAGCCCCAGCATTTT. The chain joins TRBV4-3 to TRBJ1-5; D is undetermined. V lost 0 bases to trimming and J lost 7 bases, with 13 bases between them. This CDR3 contains 15 residues. Germline-derived CDR1 and CDR2 are LGHNA and YSLEER.